This T cell receptor (beta chain) was recovered during a study of response to subunit inactivated influenza vaccine. General study results and limits: Each seasonal flu vaccination may recruit only limited new T cells, authors suggested.

This clonotype has more than one count but fewer than ten. No antigen is known for it. Each CDR3 protein is one row after TCRdb ran MiXCR on the RT-PCR reads. Among 450,000 to 700,000 distinct CDR3 sequences listed, about 14% were seen once. The V segment lost 8 bases and the J segment 3 bases; nucleotides outside the gene matches: 8. The CDR3 covers 14 residues. This chain connects TRBV12-3 or TRBV12-4 to TRBJ1-1, with 8 bases matching TRBD1. This sequence was found in a man between 50 and 59 years old who received an inactivated influenza vaccine. Sequenced material: PBMCs from blood, taken less than 13 days after vaccination. This CDR3 is CASGPQGVHTEAFF. The CDR3 DNA sequence: TGTGCCAGCGGACCACAGGGGGTCCACACTGAAGCTTTCTTT.